The 2 T cell receptor beta chains below all came from one sample that was sequenced in a study of blood T cell repertoires in COVID-19. Repertoires were generated with immunoSEQ multiplex PCR, while TCRdb's copy carries only in-frame clones and drops some. The sample records 90,000 to 120,000 clones, roughly 92% being singletons. The source material was peripheral blood. All receptors derive from a man between 60 and 75 years old with acute or convalescent COVID-19.

The genes are TRBV19 and TRBJ1-1; 8 nucleotides agree with TRBD1. Trimming at V came to 5 bases and at J to 3 bases, leaving 2 bases not matched to a gene. This CDR3 is 13 amino acids long. Germline V gene data show CDR1 as LNHDA and CDR2 as SQIVND (reference sequence). The CDR3: CASSSTGDTEAFF. The CDR3 nucleotides are TGTGCCAGTAGTTCGACAGGGGACACTGAAGCTTTCTTT.

The chain carries TRBV29-1 and TRBJ1-2; 8 bases map to TRBD1. The ends lost 4 bases at V and 8 bases at J; junction bases unmatched: 3. This CDR3 is 11 amino acids long. CDR1 SQVTM and CDR2 ANQGSEA come from the germline V gene. In DNA, the CDR3 is TGCAGCGTTGGACAGGGGAGCGGCTACACCTTC. It is translated as CSVGQGSGYTF.